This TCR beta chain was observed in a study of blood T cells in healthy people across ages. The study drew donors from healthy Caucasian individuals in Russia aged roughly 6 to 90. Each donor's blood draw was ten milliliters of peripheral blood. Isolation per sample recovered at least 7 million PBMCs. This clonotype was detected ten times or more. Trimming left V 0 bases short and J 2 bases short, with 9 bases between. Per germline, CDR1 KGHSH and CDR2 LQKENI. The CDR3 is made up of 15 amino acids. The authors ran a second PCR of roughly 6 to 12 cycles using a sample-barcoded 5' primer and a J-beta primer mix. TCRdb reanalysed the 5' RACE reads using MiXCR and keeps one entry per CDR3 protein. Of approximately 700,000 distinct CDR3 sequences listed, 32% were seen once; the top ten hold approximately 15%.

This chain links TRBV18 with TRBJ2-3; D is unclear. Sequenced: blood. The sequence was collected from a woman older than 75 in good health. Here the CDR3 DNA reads TGTGCCAGCTCACCACCGGTCCGGGCCACAGATACGCAGTATTTT. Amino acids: CASSPPVRATDTQYF.